A single sample is the source of the 9 T cell receptor beta chains below, sequenced in a study of CD8+ T cells in alopecia areata. Following extraction, RNA underwent reverse transcription to cDNA, which served as the sequencing template. Clones were sequenced by immunoSEQ multiplex PCR, and TCRdb holds only the in-frame ones, with some missing. The sample yields roughly 110,000 clones, roughly three fifths seen once. Treatment in this sample: oral pan-JAK inhibitor, 5-10 mg twice daily. This sample comprised CD8+ T cells sorted from blood, obtained at week 24, from a patient treated with tofacitinib. These receptors came from a human donor with alopecia areata.

The J gene is TRBJ1-2, the V gene TRBV25-1; 8 bases fit TRBD1. Germline V gene lookup returns CDR1 MGHDK and CDR2 SYGVNS. This CDR3 is built from 11 residues. Losses at the gene ends were 6 bases for V and 8 bases for J; bases not matched to a gene: 2. DNA for the CDR3: TGTGCCAGCAGGACAGGGGAAGGCTACACCTTC. As protein: CASRTGEGYTF.

The chain uses TRBV13 and TRBJ2-3, with TRBD1 matching over 8 bases. The J segment lost 1 base and the V segment lost 1 base, leaving 1 base of the junction unmatched. Germline CDR1 reads PRHDT; CDR2 reads FYEKMQ (reference sequence). The CDR3 covers 15 residues. The CDR3 region has the DNA TGTGCCAGCAGCTTAGCAGGGGGCCGCACAGATACGCAGTATTTT. It yields the protein CASSLAGGRTDTQYF.

This chain connects TRBV9 to TRBJ1-2, with a weak D call TRBD1 (5 bases). The CDR3 is made up of 16 amino acids. Germline CDR1 reads SGDLS; CDR2 reads YYNGEE. V was clipped by 0 bases and J by 3 bases, with 15 bases between them. The CDR3 here is CASSVGPKEGHYGYTF. CDR3 nucleotides: TGTGCCAGCAGCGTAGGGCCCAAGGAGGGGCACTATGGCTACACCTTC.

The chain uses TRBV20-1 and TRBJ1-2; D possibly corresponds to TRBD1 (5 bases). The V gene's germline CDR1 is DFQATT and CDR2 SNEGSKA (reference sequence). With 3 bases removed from V and 12 bases from J, the gap between germline ends came to 14 bases. The CDR3 extends over 11 amino acids. CDR3 nucleotide sequence: TGCAGTGCTAGGGTACGGGGCCCCCACACCTTC. It specifies CSARVRGPHTF.

This clone was seen just once. The chain employs TRBV6-5 and TRBJ2-3; D possibly corresponds to TRBD1 (6 bases). Germline V lookup: CDR1 MNHEY, CDR2 SVGAGI. With 2 bases removed from V and 6 bases from J, the gap between germline ends came to 15 bases. The CDR3 is made up of 15 amino acids. The CDR3 DNA sequence: TGTGCCAGCAGTTACCGGGACATCCAAACGGATACGCAGTATTTT. It codes for CASSYRDIQTDTQYF.

This clone was observed a handful of times. The chain couples TRBV4-3 to TRBJ2-6, with D unclear. V gave up 4 bases and J gave up 2 bases, with 6 bases separating them. Per the germline V gene, CDR1 is LGHNA and CDR2 is YSLEER. The CDR3 totals 14 residues. The CDR3 DNA follows: TGCGCCAGCAGCCCTGGGGCTGGGGCCAACGTCCTGACTTTC. Protein: CASSPGAGANVLTF.

This clone has just a few counts. The chain joins TRBV13 to TRBJ2-2; D unclear. This CDR3 has 14 amino acids. Germline V gives CDR1 PRHDT, CDR2 FYEKMQ (reference sequence). Trimming pared 1 base from V and 1 base from J, leaving 4 bases between. The CDR3 protein is CASSLVENTGELFF. CDR3 nucleotides: TGTGCCAGCAGCTTAGTAGAGAACACCGGGGAGCTGTTTTTT.

The J gene is TRBJ1-1, the V gene TRBV7-9; D is uncertain. Trimming took off 6 bases at V and 2 bases at J, with 7 bases between the two ends. Germline V CDR1 and CDR2: SEHNR, FQNEAQ (reference sequence). This CDR3 is built from 12 residues. In nucleotides, the CDR3 is TGTGCCAGCAGAAATAGTAACACTGAAGCTTTCTTT. Translating gives CASRNSNTEAFF.

This chain joins TRBV18 and TRBJ2-2; tentative D call: TRBD2 (6 bases). The V end lost 5 bases, the J end lost 3 bases, and 19 bases lay between the germline ends. The V gene's germline CDR1 is KGHSH and CDR2 LQKENI. This CDR3 spans 17 amino acids. The CDR3 bases are TGTGCCAGCTCAACCACCCGGGACTCAGGCTACACCGGGGAGCTGTTTTTT. This encodes CASSTTRDSGYTGELFF.